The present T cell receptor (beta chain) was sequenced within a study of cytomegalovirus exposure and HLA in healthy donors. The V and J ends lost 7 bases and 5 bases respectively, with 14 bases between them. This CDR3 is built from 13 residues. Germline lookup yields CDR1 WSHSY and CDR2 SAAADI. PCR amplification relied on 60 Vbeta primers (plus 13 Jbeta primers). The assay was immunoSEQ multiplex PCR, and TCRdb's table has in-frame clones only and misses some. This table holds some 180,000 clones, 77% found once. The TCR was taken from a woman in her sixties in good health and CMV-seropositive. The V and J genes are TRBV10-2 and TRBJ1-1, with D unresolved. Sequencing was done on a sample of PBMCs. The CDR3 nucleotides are TGCGCCAGCATGGCGGGGAGTAGGACTGAAGCTTTCTTT. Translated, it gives CASMAGSRTEAFF.